These T cell receptor beta chains were read from a single sample in a study of blood T cell repertoires in COVID-19. TCRdb's copy holds only in-frame clones and misses some; the assay was immunoSEQ multiplex PCR. The sample shows 65,000 to 75,000 clones, 91% of them seen only once. Sequencing input: peripheral blood. The origin of the receptors is a human donor with active COVID-19. The donor label of this sample is uncertain. The CDR3 runs from the conserved cysteine through the conserved F or W. The D gene is left open where the match is weak. A row's size may be missing; if present it is once, few, many or a size class.

>TRBJ2-5|TRBD1|NA|14|TRBV7-2
CASSGSGQVNVQYF
TGTGCCAGCAGCGGATCTGGACAGGTGAACGTCCAGTACTTC
>TRBJ2-7|TRBD2|NA|15|TRBV28
CASSLITSGAYEQYF
TGTGCCAGCAGTTTAATCACTAGCGGCGCCTACGAGCAGTACTTC
>TRBJ2-5|NA|NA|13|TRBV7-2
CASSRNRGETQYF
TGTGCCAGCAGCCGTAATCGGGGGGAGACCCAGTACTTC
>TRBJ2-1|NA|NA|13|TRBV28
CATAVSSYNEQFF
TGTGCCACCGCTGTCAGCTCCTACAATGAGCAGTTCTTC
>TRBJ2-2|TRBD2|NA|15|TRBV9
CASSVVAGGFGELFF
TGTGCCAGCAGCGTAGTAGCGGGAGGGTTCGGGGAGCTGTTTTTT
>TRBJ1-4|NA|NA|12|TRBV18
CASSSTGEKLFF
TGTGCCAGCTCATCTACGGGTGAAAAACTGTTTTTT
>TRBJ2-3|NA|NA|13|TRBV15
CATQPGYTDTQYF
TGTGCCACTCAGCCAGGGTATACAGATACGCAGTATTTT
>TRBJ1-1|NA|once|11|TRBV29-1
CSVATGIEAFF
TGCAGCGTCGCCACAGGGATTGAAGCTTTCTTT
>TRBJ1-1|TRBD1|NA|14|TRBV30
CAWSTTGRYTEAFF
TGTGCCTGGAGTACGACAGGGAGGTACACTGAAGCTTTCTTT
>TRBJ2-4|NA|NA|14|TRBV11-2
CASSSRLAKNIQYF
TGTGCCAGCAGCTCGAGATTAGCCAAAAACATTCAGTACTTC
>TRBJ1-2|NA|NA|13|TRBV10-1
CASSPGINYGYTF
TGCGCCAGCAGTCCAGGGATTAACTATGGCTACACCTTC
>TRBJ2-7|NA|NA|13|TRBV4-3
CASSQGAGSEQYF
TGCGCCAGCAGCCAGGGTGCAGGCAGCGAGCAGTACTTC
>TRBJ2-7|TRBD2|NA|15|TRBV11-2
CASSFGSGSSYEQYF
TGTGCCAGCAGCTTTGGGAGCGGGAGCTCCTACGAGCAGTACTTC
>TRBJ2-7|TRBD1|once|13|TRBV10-3
CAISYRGAYEQYF
TGTGCCATCAGTTACAGGGGGGCGTACGAGCAGTACTTC
>TRBJ2-1|TRBD2|once|15|TRBV28
CASTPIAGVYNEQFF
TGTGCCAGCACCCCAATAGCGGGAGTCTACAATGAGCAGTTCTTC
>TRBJ1-4|NA|few|14|TRBV11-3
CASSLQALDEKLFF
TGTGCCAGCAGCCTCCAGGCGTTGGATGAAAAACTGTTTTTT
>TRBJ2-2|NA|NA|12|TRBV11-2
CASSSLATELFF
TGTGCCAGCAGCTCGTTAGCAACGGAGCTGTTTTTT
>TRBJ2-1|NA|NA|13|TRBV28
CASTVRSYNEQFF
TGTGCCAGCACCGTTAGATCCTACAATGAGCAGTTCTTC
>TRBJ2-7|TRBD1|NA|14|TRBV3-1/TRBV3-2
CASSPRQGAGEQYF
TGTGCCAGCAGCCCACGACAGGGGGCCGGCGAGCAGTACTTC
>TRBJ1-2|TRBD1|NA|11|TRBV20-1
CSAYDRDGYTF
TGCAGTGCCTACGACAGGGACGGCTACACCTTC
>TRBJ1-3|NA|NA|14|TRBV10-3
CAISPGGSGNTIYF
TGTGCCATCAGCCCGGGAGGGTCTGGAAACACCATATATTTT
>TRBJ2-1|TRBD2|once|16|TRBV19
CASTSLAGVSYNEQFF
TGTGCCAGTACCTCATTAGCGGGAGTTTCCTACAATGAGCAGTTCTTC
>TRBJ1-2|NA|NA|15|TRBV6-6
CASSSVVQGNYGYTF
TGTGCCAGCAGTTCAGTCGTACAGGGAAACTATGGCTACACCTTC
>TRBJ1-3|NA|NA|17|TRBV28
CASSLYGEDLSGNTIYF
TGTGCCAGCAGTTTATACGGAGAAGATCTCTCTGGAAACACCATATATTTT
>TRBJ1-5|NA|NA|14|TRBV6-1
CASSEVWGDQPQHF
TGTGCCAGCAGTGAAGTTTGGGGGGATCAGCCCCAGCATTTT
>TRBJ2-7|NA|NA|17|TRBV24-1
CATSDWSCPRLFYEQYF
TGTGCCACCAGTGATTGGTCCTGCCCGCGTTTATTCTACGAGCAGTACTTC
>TRBJ2-1|TRBD2|NA|18|TRBV9
CASSVATAGGLNRNEQFF
TGTGCCAGCAGCGTAGCTACAGCGGGAGGGCTAAATCGTAATGAGCAGTTCTTC
>TRBJ1-1|NA|NA|16|TRBV28
CASSPIWGGQNTEAFF
TGTGCCAGCAGTCCTATCTGGGGAGGACAGAACACTGAAGCTTTCTTT
>TRBJ1-5|TRBD1|NA|19|TRBV4-1
CASSPRGTGARGSNQPQHF
TGCGCCAGCAGCCCCAGAGGGACAGGGGCCCGGGGTAGCAATCAGCCCCAGCATTTT
>TRBJ2-1|NA|NA|15|TRBV18
CASSPPRPSDDEQFF
TGTGCCAGCTCACCACCCCGTCCAAGCGACGATGAGCAGTTCTTC
>TRBJ1-1|TRBD1|once|13|TRBV28
CAVQGPMDTEAFF
TGTGCCGTACAGGGGCCCATGGACACTGAAGCTTTCTTT
>TRBJ2-7|TRBD1|NA|17|TRBV11-3
CASSLESTGTGIYEQYF
TGTGCCAGCAGCTTAGAGTCAACCGGGACAGGGATCTACGAGCAGTACTTC
>TRBJ1-1|TRBD1|NA|13|TRBV30
CAWSGTGKGEAFF
TGTGCCTGGAGTGGGACAGGCAAAGGTGAAGCTTTCTTT
>TRBJ2-2|NA|NA|14|TRBV5-4
CASSLEGVVGELFF
TGTGCCAGCAGCTTGGAGGGGGTTGTGGGGGAGCTGTTTTTT
>TRBJ2-5|NA|NA|13|TRBV2
CAASWEAAGTQYF
TGTGCCGCATCCTGGGAGGCCGCCGGGACCCAGTACTTC
>TRBJ1-5|TRBD1|NA|17|TRBV6-1
CASSEWQGDAQDQPQHF
TGTGCCAGCAGTGAATGGCAGGGGGATGCCCAAGATCAGCCCCAGCATTTT
>TRBJ2-7|NA|NA|14|TRBV12-5
CASVFKRDNYEQYF
TGTGCTAGTGTATTTAAGAGGGACAACTACGAGCAGTACTTC
>TRBJ2-7|TRBD1|NA|13|TRBV30
CAWTRGLAYEQYF
TGTGCCTGGACCAGGGGGCTTGCCTACGAGCAGTACTTC
>TRBJ2-1|TRBD2|few|15|TRBV28
CASSSLAGGGNEQFF
TGTGCCAGCAGTTCCCTAGCGGGAGGGGGGAATGAGCAGTTCTTC
>TRBJ1-1|NA|NA|16|TRBV5-1
CASSSLSGDGDTEAFF
TGCGCCAGCAGCTCGCTATCTGGAGACGGGGACACTGAAGCTTTCTTT
>TRBJ1-3|TRBD1|NA|13|TRBV28
CASSSGQGNTIYF
TGTGCCAGCAGTTCAGGACAGGGTAACACCATATATTTT
>TRBJ2-3|TRBD2|NA|14|TRBV6-4
CASSDMPGGPTQYF
TGTGCCAGCAGTGACATGCCGGGAGGGCCCACGCAGTATTTT
>TRBJ2-2|TRBD1|NA|15|TRBV5-1
CASSKGQGAAGELFF
TGCGCCAGCAGTAAGGGACAGGGGGCTGCCGGGGAGCTGTTTTTT
>TRBJ1-5|NA|NA|14|TRBV19
CASSRAGGNQPQHF
TGTGCCAGTAGTAGGGCAGGGGGCAATCAGCCCCAGCATTTT
>TRBJ1-1|TRBD1|once|15|TRBV9
CASSPTGRSNTEAFF
TGTGCCAGCAGCCCGACAGGGAGATCGAACACTGAAGCTTTCTTT
>TRBJ1-1|TRBD1|NA|14|TRBV12-5
CASGKTGANTEAFF
TGTGCTAGTGGCAAGACAGGGGCGAACACTGAAGCTTTCTTT